This T cell receptor (beta chain) was obtained from a study of shared clonotypes between healthy human individuals. At the level of the study: Each donor's CD8 memory used one plate, CD8 naive two, each CD4 subset three. Regarding the study as a whole: Incomplete sequencing of sorted subsets was indicated by rarefaction despite large depth.

On this clone itself: No antigen is known for it.

CDR1 and CDR2 from the germline V gene are SGHTA and FQGNSA. J lost 2 bases, V lost 5 bases, and 5 bases had no gene match. The CDR3 is 15 amino acids. Both subsets, CD45RA+ naive and CD45RA-negative memory, were split from the CD4+ cells. The method was immunoSEQ multiplex PCR; TCRdb's version includes in-frame clones alone and lacks a portion of them. The sample holds around 980,000 clones, around 78% seen once. This chain connects TRBV7-2 to TRBJ1-2, with TRBD1 identical over 10 bases. The material sequenced was memory CD4+ T cells from PBMCs. As for subset: CD45RA-negative fraction. This TCR was recovered from a man aged 18 to 35 in good health. Some clones in this sample may be carry-over from other donors' samples. CDR3 sequence: CASSGQTGGNYGYTF. The CDR3, as DNA: TGTGCCAGCAGCGGTCAGACAGGGGGCAACTATGGCTACACCTTC.